The 26 T cell receptor beta chains listed next were all sequenced from one sample in a study of blood T cell repertoires in COVID-19. Produced via immunoSEQ multiplex PCR; TCRdb's table is partial and in-frame only. The sample has fewer than 300,000 clones; approximately 77% are singletons. Sequencing was done on a sample of peripheral blood. The receptor set was obtained from a woman between 18 and 30 years old with acute or convalescent COVID-19.

The chain uses TRBV7-9 and TRBJ1-2; 10 bases fit TRBD1. In germline, CDR1 is SEHNR, CDR2 FQNEAQ (reference sequence). V was pared by 5 bases and J by 4 bases, with 7 bases of the junction left unmatched. This CDR3 contains 15 residues. In DNA, the CDR3 is TGTGCCAGCAGCCGCACGACAGGGGGCGGCTATGGCTACACCTTC. This encodes CASSRTTGGGYGYTF.

This clone was observed at least ten times. The V and J genes are TRBV5-6 and TRBJ2-7; 9 bases line up with TRBD1. There are 16 residues in the CDR3. With V trimmed by 0 bases and J by 5 bases, 9 bases remained unmatched. Germline V gene sequence: CDR1 SGHDT, CDR2 YYEEEE. This CDR3 is CASSLGLDRGVHEQYF. DNA for the CDR3: TGTGCCAGCAGCTTGGGGCTGGACAGGGGAGTCCACGAGCAGTACTTC.

This sequence joins TRBV6-5 and TRBJ2-7; 7 bases align to TRBD1. The CDR3 consists of 13 residues. V lost 2 bases to trimming and J lost 3 bases; unmatched junction nucleotides: 1. Germline V gives CDR1 MNHEY, CDR2 SVGAGI. CDR3 sequence (DNA): TGTGCCAGCAGTTACGACAGGGACTACGAGCAGTACTTC. Translation gives CASSYDRDYEQYF.

This chain uses TRBV5-5 with TRBJ2-1; 7 bases agree with TRBD2. V shed 1 base, J shed 2 bases, and the junction held 6 bases outside the gene matches. The CDR3 spans 16 residues. Germline loops: CDR1 SGHKS, CDR2 YYEKEE (reference sequence). The CDR3 bases are TGTGCCAGCAGCTTGTGGCGGGAGAGGACCTACAATGAGCAGTTCTTC. Protein: CASSLWRERTYNEQFF.

CDR3 loop: CSVSGQGVLGAFF. The CDR3, as DNA: TGCAGCGTCTCGGGACAGGGGGTTTTGGGAGCTTTCTTT. The chain joins TRBV29-1 to TRBJ1-1, with 11 bases matching TRBD1. This CDR3 is built from 13 residues. Germline V gives CDR1 SQVTM, CDR2 ANQGSEA. With 6 bases clipped from V and 10 bases from J, the junction kept 10 bases outside the gene matches.

In its sample, this clone ranks as medium-sized (0.01 to 0.1%). The CDR3 reads CASSVGATGTPYGEQYF. DNA for the CDR3: TGTGCCAGCAGCGTAGGAGCCACCGGGACTCCCTATGGAGAGCAGTACTTC. V gene TRBV9 combines with J gene TRBJ2-7, with a weak D call TRBD2 (6 bases). The germline gives CDR1 SGDLS, CDR2 YYNGEE. The CDR3 totals 17 residues. V was cut by 0 bases and J by 7 bases, with 23 bases left in between.

The chain has TRBV5-1 and TRBJ2-7; 11 nucleotides agree with TRBD2. The trim removed 2 bases at V and 5 bases at J, leaving 6 bases unmatched. Germline loops: CDR1 SGHRS, CDR2 YFSETQ. This CDR3 has 15 amino acids. The CDR3 DNA is TGCGCCAGCAGCTTACTAGCGGGAGAGGGTGACGAGCAGTACTTC. This sequence encodes CASSLLAGEGDEQYF.

This chain links TRBV4-3 with TRBJ2-7; 7 nucleotides align to TRBD2. This CDR3 contains 16 residues. Germline-derived CDR1 and CDR2 are LGHNA and YSLEER. V dropped 0 bases and J dropped 0; count of bases not matched to a gene: 5. The CDR3: CASSQDIAGYSYEQYF. Written as DNA, the CDR3 is TGCGCCAGCAGCCAAGATATAGCGGGCTACTCCTACGAGCAGTACTTC.

This sequence joins TRBV25-1 and TRBJ2-5; TRBD2 matches 10 bases. CDR1 and CDR2 (germline): MGHDK, SYGVNS. The CDR3 contains 15 residues. The ends lost 3 bases at V and 7 bases at J; junction bases unmatched: 8. This CDR3 reads CASSDDSGRFGTQYF. The CDR3, as DNA: TGTGCCAGCAGTGATGATAGCGGGAGGTTCGGGACCCAGTACTTC.

The chain recombines TRBV19 with TRBJ2-3, with a tentative D call TRBD2 (6 bases). The CDR3 length is 17 residues. The germline gives CDR1 LNHDA, CDR2 SQIVND (reference sequence). Trimming pared 2 bases from V and 0 bases from J, leaving 15 bases between. CDR3 sequence (DNA): TGTGCCAGTAGTATAAGGTTGGCAGGGACTAGCACAGATACGCAGTATTTT. As protein: CASSIRLAGTSTDTQYF.

V usage is TRBV5-1 and J usage is TRBJ1-1; TRBD1 matches at 8 bases. CDR3 length: 12 residues. The germline CDR1 and CDR2 sequences are SGHRS and YFSETQ. V lost 2 bases, J lost 8 bases, and 2 bases stayed unmatched. CDR3 bases: TGCGCCAGCAGCTTCCACAGGGGGGAAGCTTTCTTT. Protein product: CASSFHRGEAFF. Drawing the rest from reference TRBV5-1 and TRBJ1-1, the complete variable domain is KAGVTQTPRYLIKTRGQQVTLSCSPISGHRSVSWYQQTPGQGLQFLFEYFSETQRNKGNFPGRFSGRQFSNSRSEMNVSTLELGDSALYLCASSFHRGEAFFGQGTRLTVV.

This chain uses TRBV27 with TRBJ1-5; possibly TRBD1 for D (6 bases). This CDR3 is built from 15 residues. Germline V CDR1 and CDR2: MNHEY, SMNVEV (reference sequence). V was cut by 2 bases and J by 6 bases, with 14 bases left in between. The CDR3 coding sequence is TGTGCCAGCAGTTTAGTTGCCACAGGGAGTCAGCCCCAGCATTTT. It encodes CASSLVATGSQPQHF.

This clone has ten or more counts. The chain uses TRBV11-2 and TRBJ1-5; TRBD1 is a possible D gene (6 bases). Trimming cost V 3 bases and J 6 bases, with 9 bases left between them. The CDR3 totals 13 residues. The germline V gene encodes CDR1 SGHAT and CDR2 FQNNGV. The CDR3 region is CASSFDRTQPQHF. In nucleotides, the CDR3 is TGTGCCAGCAGCTTCGACAGGACTCAGCCCCAGCATTTT.

This clone was observed a handful of times. This sequence joins TRBV2 and TRBJ2-4; 10 bases are a match to TRBD2. The J segment lost 7 bases and the V segment lost 4 bases, leaving 7 bases of the junction unmatched. From germline, CDR1 is SNHLY and CDR2 FYNNEI. The CDR3 consists of 15 residues. The CDR3 region is CASSVLAGVLNIQYF. The CDR3 bases are TGTGCCAGCAGTGTTCTAGCGGGAGTTTTGAACATTCAGTACTTC.

V gene TRBV7-2 combines with J gene TRBJ2-3; possibly TRBD1 for D (6 bases). This CDR3 region has 13 residues. Deletions cut 3 bases from V and 8 bases from J, with 12 bases between. Germline V lookup: CDR1 SGHTA, CDR2 FQGNSA. This CDR3 is CASSFRDTGTQYF. As DNA, the CDR3 is TGTGCCAGCAGCTTCAGGGACACGGGTACGCAGTATTTT.

J is TRBJ1-1 and V is TRBV24-1; 7 nucleotides align to TRBD1. Germline V gene data show CDR1 as KGHDR and CDR2 as SFDVKD. CDR3 size: 15 residues. Losses at the gene ends were 4 bases for V and 1 base for J; bases not matched to a gene: 5. This CDR3 reads CATSEAGGGNTEAFF. The DNA for the CDR3 is TGTGCCACCAGTGAGGCAGGGGGAGGGAACACTGAAGCTTTCTTT.

This clone occurred a few times. This chain joins TRBV7-2 and TRBJ2-1; 7 bases are a match to TRBD1. CDR1 is SGHTA, CDR2 FQGNSA, per germline. This CDR3 has 19 residues. Trimming cost V 1 base and J 2 bases; bases outside gene matches: 14. The DNA for the CDR3 is TGTGCCAGCAGCTTAGGAGGGGGCCAGACAGGGACAACCTACAATGAGCAGTTCTTC. It specifies CASSLGGGQTGTTYNEQFF. Looking up the rest from reference TRBV7-2 and TRBJ2-1 gives the full variable domain: GAGVSQSPSNKVTEKGKDVELRCDPISGHTALYWYRQSLGQGLEFLIYFQGNSAPDKSGLPSDRFSAERTGGSVSTLTIQRTQQEDSAVYLCASSLGGGQTGTTYNEQFFGPGTRLTVL.

The chain links TRBV19 to TRBJ2-7; 8 bases line up with TRBD1. The CDR3 loop spans 14 amino acids. The ends lost 5 bases at V and 0 bases at J; junction bases unmatched: 3. The V gene's germline CDR1 is LNHDA and CDR2 SQIVND (reference sequence). CDR3 amino acids: CASSDRGLSYEQYF. In nucleotides, the CDR3 is TGTGCCAGTAGTGACAGGGGCCTCTCCTACGAGCAGTACTTC.

The chain combines TRBV7-8 with TRBJ1-5; D gene ambiguous. The V and J ends lost 1 base and 0 bases respectively, with 10 bases between them. Germline CDR1 reads SGHVS; CDR2 reads FQNEAQ. CDR3 size: 16 residues. The CDR3 DNA is TGTGCCAGCAGCTTAGACGGGAGAAATAGCAATCAGCCCCAGCATTTT. Translation: CASSLDGRNSNQPQHF.

In its sample, this clone was seen a few times. The chain carries TRBV20-1 and TRBJ2-7; TRBD2 agrees at 7 bases. CDR1 and CDR2 (germline): DFQATT, SNEGSKA (reference sequence). J gave up 4 bases and V 3 bases, and 6 bases lay outside the gene matches. The CDR3 sequence is 13 residues long. In DNA, the CDR3 is TGCAGTGCTAGTCGGGCGGGAGTGTACGAGCAGTACTTC. Protein product: CSASRAGVYEQYF.

The chain links TRBV6-2 or TRBV6-3 to TRBJ1-5; 7 nucleotides match TRBD1. The CDR3 is made up of 17 amino acids. J lost 4 bases, V lost 1 base, and 10 bases had no gene match. CDR1 MNHEY and CDR2 SVGEGT come from the germline V gene. The CDR3 here is CASSYLIQGLGNQPQHF. The CDR3 DNA reads as TGTGCCAGCAGTTACTTGATACAGGGGCTTGGGAATCAGCCCCAGCATTTT.

The sample holds many counts of this clone. The rearrangement joins TRBV6-5 to TRBJ2-2; D gene ambiguous. The length of the CDR3 is 14 residues. Germline V gene sequence: CDR1 MNHEY, CDR2 SVGAGI. V was shortened by 7 bases and J by 1 base, with 10 bases between the two germline ends. The CDR3 DNA is TGTGCCAGCAAGAGTAGGAGGAACACCGGGGAGCTGTTTTTT. Protein product: CASKSRRNTGELFF.

The V call is TRBV30, the J call TRBJ1-1; TRBD1 aligns across 7 bases. Looked up from germline, CDR1 is GTSNPN and CDR2 is SVGIG (reference sequence). CDR3 length: 13 amino acids. The V gene end was trimmed by 4 bases and the J gene end by 2 bases; junction bases not matched to a gene: 4. CDR3 loop: CAWMDRLNTEAFF. The CDR3 nucleotides read TGTGCCTGGATGGACAGGCTAAACACTGAAGCTTTCTTT.

The chain joins TRBV2 to TRBJ2-3; D perhaps matches TRBD2 (5 bases). The CDR3 covers 15 residues. Trimming took off 6 bases at V and 2 bases at J, with 15 bases between the two ends. Germline V gene data show CDR1 as SNHLY and CDR2 as FYNNEI. The CDR3 spells CASRSSRAITDTQYF. CDR3 nucleotide sequence: TGTGCCAGCAGATCTAGCCGTGCAATCACAGATACGCAGTATTTT.

The chain carries TRBV4-3 and TRBJ1-3; D remains unclear. The CDR3 runs to 18 residues. V dropped 0 bases and J dropped 0 bases, with 15 bases sitting between them. From germline, CDR1 is LGHNA and CDR2 YSLEER. CDR3 region: CASSQDAAARLSGNTIYF. DNA of the CDR3: TGCGCCAGCAGCCAAGATGCGGCAGCTAGACTCTCTGGAAACACCATATATTTT.

This chain uses TRBV12-5 with TRBJ2-5; D remains unclear. Between the trimmed V and J ends, which lost 4 bases and 2 bases, there was a span of 8 bases. The CDR3 runs 13 residues. Per germline, CDR1 LGHNT and CDR2 FRNRAP. Here the CDR3 reads CASGSDNQETQYF. CDR3 bases: TGTGCTAGTGGTTCCGACAATCAAGAGACCCAGTACTTC.